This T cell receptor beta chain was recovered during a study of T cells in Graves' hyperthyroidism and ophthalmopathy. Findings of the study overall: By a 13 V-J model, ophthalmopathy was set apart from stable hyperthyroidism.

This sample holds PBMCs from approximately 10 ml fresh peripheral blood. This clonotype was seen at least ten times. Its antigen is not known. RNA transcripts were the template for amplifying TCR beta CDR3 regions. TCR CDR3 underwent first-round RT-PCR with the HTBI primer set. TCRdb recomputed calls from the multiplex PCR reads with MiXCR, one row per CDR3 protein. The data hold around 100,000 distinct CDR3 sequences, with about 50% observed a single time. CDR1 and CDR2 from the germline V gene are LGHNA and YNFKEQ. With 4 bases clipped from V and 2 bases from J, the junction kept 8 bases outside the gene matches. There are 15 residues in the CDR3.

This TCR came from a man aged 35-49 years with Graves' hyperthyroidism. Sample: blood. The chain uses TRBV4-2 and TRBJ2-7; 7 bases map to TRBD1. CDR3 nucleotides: TGTGCCAGCAGCCGCGGACAGGTCGGGGCCTACGAGCAGTACTTC. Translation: CASSRGQVGAYEQYF.